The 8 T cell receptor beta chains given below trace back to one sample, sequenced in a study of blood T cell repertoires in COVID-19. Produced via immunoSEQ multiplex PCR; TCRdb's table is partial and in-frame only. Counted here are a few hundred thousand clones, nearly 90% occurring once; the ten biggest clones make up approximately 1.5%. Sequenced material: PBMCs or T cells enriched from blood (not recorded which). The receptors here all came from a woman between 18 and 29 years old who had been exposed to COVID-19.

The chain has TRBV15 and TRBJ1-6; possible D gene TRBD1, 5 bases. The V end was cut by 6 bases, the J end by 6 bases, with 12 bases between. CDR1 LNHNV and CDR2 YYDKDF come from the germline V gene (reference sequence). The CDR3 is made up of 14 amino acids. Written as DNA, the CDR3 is TGTGCCACCAGAGGTCAGGGAGGTAATTCACCCCTCCACTTT. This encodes CATRGQGGNSPLHF.

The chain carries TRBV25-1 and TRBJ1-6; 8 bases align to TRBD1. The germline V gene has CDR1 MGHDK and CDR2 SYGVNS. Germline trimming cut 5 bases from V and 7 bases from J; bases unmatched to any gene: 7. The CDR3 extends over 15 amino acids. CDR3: CASSSTGGINSPLHF. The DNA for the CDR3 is TGTGCCAGCAGTTCTACAGGGGGTATCAATTCACCCCTCCACTTT.

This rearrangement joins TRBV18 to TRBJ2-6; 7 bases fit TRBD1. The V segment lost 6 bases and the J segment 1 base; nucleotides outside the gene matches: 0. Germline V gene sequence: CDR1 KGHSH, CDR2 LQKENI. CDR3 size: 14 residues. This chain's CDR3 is CASSTGSGANVLTF. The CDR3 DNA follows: TGTGCCAGCTCGACAGGGTCTGGGGCCAACGTCCTGACTTTC.

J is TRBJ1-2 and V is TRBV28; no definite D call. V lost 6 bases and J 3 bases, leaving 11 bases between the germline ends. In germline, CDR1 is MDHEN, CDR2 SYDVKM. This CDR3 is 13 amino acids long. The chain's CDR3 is CASRSPEDYGYTF. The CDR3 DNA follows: TGTGCCAGCAGGTCCCCGGAGGACTATGGCTACACCTTC.

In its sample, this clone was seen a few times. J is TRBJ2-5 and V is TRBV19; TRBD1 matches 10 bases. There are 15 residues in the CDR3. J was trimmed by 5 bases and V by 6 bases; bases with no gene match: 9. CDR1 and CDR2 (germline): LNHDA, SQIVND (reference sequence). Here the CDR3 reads CASRSTGGGHETQYF. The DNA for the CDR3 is TGTGCCAGTAGATCGACAGGGGGCGGGCACGAGACCCAGTACTTC.

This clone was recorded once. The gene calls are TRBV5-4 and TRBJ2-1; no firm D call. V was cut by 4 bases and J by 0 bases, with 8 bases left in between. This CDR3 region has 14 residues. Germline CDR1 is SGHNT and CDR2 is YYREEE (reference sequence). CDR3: CASSRASSYNEQFF. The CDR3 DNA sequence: TGTGCCAGCAGCCGTGCCAGCTCCTACAATGAGCAGTTCTTC.

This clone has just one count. CDR3 residues: CASSIESRGQPQHF. DNA of the CDR3: TGTGCCAGTAGTATAGAGTCACGGGGTCAGCCCCAGCATTTT. The V gene is TRBV19, the J gene TRBJ1-5; D is unclear. V dropped 0 bases and J dropped 6 bases, with 9 bases sitting between them. The CDR3 is made up of 14 amino acids. Germline V lookup: CDR1 LNHDA, CDR2 SQIVND (reference sequence).

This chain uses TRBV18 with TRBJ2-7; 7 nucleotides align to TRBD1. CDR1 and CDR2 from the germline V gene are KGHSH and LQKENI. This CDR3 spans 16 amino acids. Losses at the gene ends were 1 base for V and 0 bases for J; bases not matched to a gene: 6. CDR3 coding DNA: TGTGCCAGCTCACCACGGTCAGGGGGACACTCCTACGAGCAGTACTTC. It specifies CASSPRSGGHSYEQYF.